This T cell receptor (beta chain) emerged from a study of blood T cell repertoires in COVID-19. In the study overall: PBMCs, B-cell-depleted T cells, or T cells provided the cDNA or gDNA that made up the material.

How the authors handled the data: For nucleated cells, counts were estimated from reference gene primer amplification. The table came from immunoSEQ multiplex PCR; TCRdb's copy has only in-frame clones and leaves some out. V and J calls and clone size come straight from that table; D and trimming were deduced from the DNA. The sample consists of approximately 230,000 clones, more than 70% of them appearing once. Trimming left V 4 bases short and J 0 bases short, with 4 bases between. This CDR3 has 13 amino acids. The germline V gene encodes CDR1 KGHDR and CDR2 SFDVKD. This sequence originates from a woman under 40 with COVID-19, enrolled during active disease. What was sequenced was peripheral blood. V and J are TRBV24-1 and TRBJ2-3; D gene unclear. The CDR3 reads CATSERSTDTQYF. As DNA, the CDR3 is TGTGCCACCAGTGAACGGAGCACAGATACGCAGTATTTT.